The present T cell receptor (beta chain) was sequenced within a study of T-cell reconstitution after alpha-beta-depleted transplantation in children. Only a few counts were recorded for this clonotype. Unique molecular identifiers were built into the TCRbeta library. TCRdb re-called the PCR reads through MiXCR, storing one row per CDR3 protein. The sample yields more than 400,000 distinct CDR3 sequences, 11% seen once. There are 17 residues in the CDR3. V was clipped by 0 bases and J by 0 bases, with 12 bases between them. CDR1 is LGHNA, CDR2 YSLEER, per germline. The V call is TRBV4-3, the J call TRBJ2-1; D could derive from TRBD1 or TRBD2 (5 bases each). This TCR was sampled from a female patient between 2 and 10 years old who had a stem cell transplant for aplastic anemia, so the T cells may come from the graft donor. The sample in question was PBMCs, mostly from graft donor cells, obtained 180 days after TCRalphabeta/CD19-depleted stem cell transplant. CDR3 in amino acids: CASSQDRGGLSYNEQFF. The DNA for the CDR3 is TGCGCCAGCAGCCAAGATAGGGGCGGACTCTCCTACAATGAGCAGTTCTTC.